The rows below give T cell receptor beta chains drawn from one sample of a study of blood T cell repertoires in COVID-19. Assay used: immunoSEQ multiplex PCR; TCRdb lists only in-frame clones, some missing. Found here are roughly 95,000 clones, roughly 80% of them singletons; the top ten hold approximately 22%. Material: peripheral blood. Source of these receptors: a human donor in a cohort sampled during active COVID-19. Both conserved end residues are part of each CDR3. The D gene is left open where the match is weak. The size field is filled for only some rows; it gives once, few, many or a size class.

>NA|TRBJ2-3|13|TRBV6-5|NA
CASRPGSRDTQYF
TGTGCCAGCAGACCCGGGAGCAGGGATACGCAGTATTTT
>NA|TRBJ1-3|15|TRBV6-5|NA
CASSYSYQIQNTIYF
TGTGCCAGCAGTTACTCGTATCAGATACAAAACACCATATATTTT
>NA|TRBJ2-5|17|TRBV5-1|TRBD2
CASSLAVASGGVKTQYF
TGCGCCAGCAGCTTGGCGGTGGCTAGCGGGGGGGTGAAGACCCAGTACTTC
>NA|TRBJ2-7|10|TRBV20-1|TRBD2
CSAGREKQYF
TGCAGTGCGGGGAGGGAGAAGCAGTACTTC
>NA|TRBJ2-5|13|TRBV28|TRBD2
CASSLSGGETQYF
TGTGCCAGCAGTTTATCGGGAGGAGAGACCCAGTACTTC
>NA|TRBJ2-2|17|TRBV9|TRBD1
CASSVGFGTGLTGELFF
TGTGCCAGCAGCGTAGGGTTTGGGACAGGCCTCACCGGGGAGCTGTTTTTT
>NA|TRBJ2-2|15|TRBV5-1|TRBD1
CASSGTGSALGELFF
TGCGCCAGCAGCGGGACAGGGAGTGCCCTTGGGGAGCTGTTTTTT
>NA|TRBJ2-7|18|TRBV4-1|TRBD1
CASSQRDREGKRAYEQYF
TGCGCCAGCAGCCAAAGGGACAGGGAAGGAAAAAGGGCCTACGAGCAGTACTTC
>NA|TRBJ2-2|15|TRBV2|TRBD1
CASCRDRANTGELFF
TGTGCCAGCTGCCGGGACAGGGCGAACACCGGGGAGCTGTTTTTT
>few|TRBJ2-1|14|TRBV27|TRBD2
CASQRLARGNEQFF
TGTGCCAGCCAAAGACTAGCGCGGGGCAATGAGCAGTTCTTC
>NA|TRBJ2-7|11|TRBV3-1/TRBV3-2|NA
CASSQGGEQYF
TGTGCCAGCAGCCAGGGAGGCGAGCAGTACTTC
>once|TRBJ2-7|12|TRBV19|TRBD1
CASSDRGYEQYF
TGTGCCAGTTCAGACAGGGGTTACGAGCAGTACTTC
>NA|TRBJ2-3|16|TRBV10-3|TRBD2
CAISESSGGATDTQYF
TGTGCCATCAGTGAGTCGAGCGGGGGGGCCACAGATACGCAGTATTTT
>once|TRBJ2-5|15|TRBV2|NA
CASSDGGLYGETQYF
TGTGCCAGCAGTGACGGGGGGCTCTATGGGGAGACCCAGTACTTC
>NA|TRBJ1-1|14|TRBV18|NA
CASSPSHLNTEAFF
TGTGCCAGCTCACCAAGTCACTTGAACACTGAAGCTTTCTTT
>NA|TRBJ1-5|16|TRBV6-6|TRBD1
CASSSPDRGSGQPQHF
TGTGCCAGCAGTTCCCCTGACAGGGGATCGGGGCAGCCCCAGCATTTT
>NA|TRBJ1-5|15|TRBV27|NA
CASRSDRDSNQPQHF
TGTGCCAGCAGATCCGATCGGGATAGCAATCAGCCCCAGCATTTT
>NA|TRBJ1-6|15|TRBV7-9|NA
CASSRRDGGNSPLHF
TGTGCCAGCAGCCGGCGGGACGGAGGAAATTCACCCCTCCACTTT
>NA|TRBJ1-4|16|TRBV3-1/TRBV3-2|TRBD1
CASSQQTGGGIEKLFF
TGTGCCAGCAGCCAACAGACAGGGGGAGGTATTGAAAAACTGTTTTTT
>NA|TRBJ1-4|14|TRBV5-1|NA
CASSPAGANEKLFF
TGCGCCAGCAGCCCGGCGGGAGCTAATGAAAAACTGTTTTTT
>NA|TRBJ2-3|14|TRBV28|NA
CASSGGGTADTQYF
TGTGCCAGCAGTGGAGGAGGCACGGCAGATACGCAGTATTTT
>few|TRBJ1-2|13|TRBV9|NA
CASSFRQDYGYTF
TGTGCCAGCAGTTTTAGACAGGACTATGGCTACACCTTC
>NA|TRBJ2-1|16|TRBV6-1|NA
CASSEEGVGSYNEQFF
TGTGCCAGCAGTGAAGAGGGGGTGGGGTCCTACAATGAGCAGTTCTTC
>NA|TRBJ1-2|15|TRBV10-3|NA
CAISARGGSNYGYTF
TGTGCCATCAGCGCAAGGGGGGGGTCTAACTATGGCTACACCTTC
>NA|TRBJ1-2|15|TRBV5-4|NA
CASSLGGQGLYGYTF
TGTGCCAGCAGCTTGGGTGGGCAGGGGCTCTATGGCTACACCTTC
>few|TRBJ2-1|16|TRBV4-2|TRBD2
CASSQEATSGPNEQFF
TGTGCCAGCAGCCAAGAGGCGACTAGCGGGCCGAATGAGCAGTTCTTC
>NA|TRBJ2-5|13|TRBV10-3|NA
CAISSTVQETQYF
TGTGCCATCAGTTCGACAGTTCAAGAGACCCAGTACTTC
>NA|TRBJ1-1|15|TRBV19|TRBD1
CASTPGDRVNTEAFF
TGTGCCAGTACCCCAGGGGACAGGGTGAACACTGAAGCTTTCTTT
>NA|TRBJ1-5|14|TRBV19|NA
CASSRTSTNQPQHF
TGTGCCAGTAGTAGGACTTCTACCAATCAGCCCCAGCATTTT
>NA|TRBJ1-2|13|TRBV28|TRBD1
CASSGTGNYGYTF
TGTGCCAGCAGTGGGACAGGGAACTATGGCTACACCTTC
>once|TRBJ2-7|15|TRBV5-1|NA
CASSRGRESSYEQYF
TGCGCCAGCAGCCGGGGGCGGGAGAGCTCCTACGAGCAGTACTTC
>NA|TRBJ1-1|14|TRBV28|TRBD1
CASSWTGENTEAFF
TGTGCCAGCAGCTGGACAGGTGAGAACACTGAAGCTTTCTTT
>NA|TRBJ2-6|15|TRBV11-3|NA
CASSISYSGANVLTF
TGTGCCAGCAGCATTTCTTACTCTGGGGCCAACGTCCTGACTTTC
>once|TRBJ2-5|16|TRBV5-8|TRBD2
CASSLRLASGPGTQYF
TGTGCCAGCAGCTTAAGACTAGCATCTGGGCCAGGGACCCAGTACTTC
>NA|TRBJ2-1|15|TRBV2|NA
CASRGVASSYNEQFF
TGTGCCAGCAGAGGAGTAGCTAGCTCCTACAATGAGCAGTTCTTC
>once|TRBJ2-7|14|TRBV6-2/TRBV6-3|TRBD2
CASSKGLASYEQYF
TGTGCCAGCAGCAAGGGACTAGCCTCCTACGAGCAGTACTTC
>NA|TRBJ1-1|14|TRBV7-9|NA
CASSPWTLGTEAFF
TGTGCCAGCAGCCCCTGGACACTTGGCACTGAAGCTTTCTTT
>once|TRBJ2-7|15|TRBV7-9|NA
CASSSTRIASYEQYF
TGTGCCAGCAGCTCAACACGGATAGCTTCCTACGAGCAGTACTTC
>NA|TRBJ1-4|16|TRBV18|TRBD1
CASSHGQGATNEKLFF
TGTGCCAGCTCACACGGACAGGGTGCAACTAATGAAAAACTGTTTTTT
>NA|TRBJ1-5|15|TRBV7-2|NA
CASSLWRGVNQPQHF
TGTGCCAGCAGCTTATGGAGAGGAGTCAATCAGCCCCAGCATTTT
>NA|TRBJ1-4|17|TRBV27|NA
CASSLFAVDTTNEKLFF
TGTGCCAGCAGTTTATTCGCTGTAGACACAACTAATGAAAAACTGTTTTTT
>NA|TRBJ2-7|14|TRBV5-1|TRBD1
CASNEGQETYEQYF
TGCGCCAGCAACGAAGGACAGGAGACCTACGAGCAGTACTTC
>NA|TRBJ2-5|13|TRBV6-2/TRBV6-3|TRBD2
CASSSGGLETQYF
TGTGCCAGCAGCTCGGGGGGGTTGGAGACCCAGTACTTC